This entry features one TCR beta chain sequence. The antigen is unknown. The germline V gene has CDR1 MDHEN and CDR2 SYDVKM. Trimming left V 5 bases short and J 3 bases short, with 17 bases between. The CDR3 is made up of 15 amino acids. The method was immunoSEQ multiplex PCR; TCRdb's version includes in-frame clones alone and lacks a portion of them. The table includes several thousand clones, around 61% detected once. The data are from a study of CD8 T cell repertoires and HIV-1 epitope variants. Study-level background: Controls were a CMV, EBV and flu peptide pool, Ebola AY9 negative control, and no-peptide well. Epitopes were three Gag families plus Nef HW9 and YT9. An uncultured baseline aliquot held 1M T cells. Findings and limits, study-wide: Beta chains alone show antigen proliferation, not cytokine profile or function.

The source is a male donor with HIV. Sequenced input: cultured CD8+ T cells derived from PBMCs. The rearrangement links TRBV28 to TRBJ2-7; D is uncertain. CDR3 residues: CASSPGIGRIYEQYF. The DNA for the CDR3 is TGTGCCAGCAGTCCTGGGATAGGTCGTATCTACGAGCAGTACTTC.